This T cell receptor beta chain emerged from a study of blood T cell repertoires in COVID-19. Germline V lookup: CDR1 MRHNA, CDR2 SNTAGT. The V gene end was trimmed by 6 bases and the J gene end by 5 bases; junction bases not matched to a gene: 12. The CDR3 spans 15 residues. Produced via immunoSEQ multiplex PCR; TCRdb's table is partial and in-frame only. The sample yields over 90,000 clones, around 90% seen once. The source of this sequence is a man aged 45-65 years with active COVID-19. Sequencing used peripheral blood. The V call is TRBV6-4, the J call TRBJ1-2; 7 bases are shared with TRBD1. In nucleotides, the CDR3 is TGTGCCAGCAGCCCCGATGGTAGGGGGCCGTATGGCTACACCTTC. Amino acid sequence: CASSPDGRGPYGYTF.